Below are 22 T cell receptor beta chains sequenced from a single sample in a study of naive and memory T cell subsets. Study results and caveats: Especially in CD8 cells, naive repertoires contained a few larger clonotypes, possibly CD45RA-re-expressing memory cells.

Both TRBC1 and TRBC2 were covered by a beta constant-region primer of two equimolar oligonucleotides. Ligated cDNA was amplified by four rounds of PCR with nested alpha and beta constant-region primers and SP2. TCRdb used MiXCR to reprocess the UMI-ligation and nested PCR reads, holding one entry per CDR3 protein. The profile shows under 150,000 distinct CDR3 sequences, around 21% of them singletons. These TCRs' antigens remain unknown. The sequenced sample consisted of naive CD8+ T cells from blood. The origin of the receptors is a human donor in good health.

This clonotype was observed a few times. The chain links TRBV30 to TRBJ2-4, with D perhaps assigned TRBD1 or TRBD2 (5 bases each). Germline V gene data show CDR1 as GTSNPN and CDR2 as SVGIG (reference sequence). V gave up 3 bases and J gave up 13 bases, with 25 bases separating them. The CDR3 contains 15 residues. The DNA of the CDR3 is TGTGCCTGGAGAGAATATATCGGGGCCGCCCCACGGCAGTACTTC. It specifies CAWREYIGAAPRQYF.

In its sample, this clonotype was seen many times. This chain's CDR3 is CASSLKGLADQETQYF. In DNA, the CDR3 is TGTGCCAGCAGCTTAAAGGGACTAGCGGACCAAGAGACCCAGTACTTC. The chain is built from TRBV7-2 and TRBJ2-5; TRBD2 aligns across 11 bases. Germline V gene data show CDR1 as SGHTA and CDR2 as FQGNSA. The CDR3 consists of 16 residues. Trimming removed 2 bases from V and 0 bases from J; junction bases left unmatched: 2.

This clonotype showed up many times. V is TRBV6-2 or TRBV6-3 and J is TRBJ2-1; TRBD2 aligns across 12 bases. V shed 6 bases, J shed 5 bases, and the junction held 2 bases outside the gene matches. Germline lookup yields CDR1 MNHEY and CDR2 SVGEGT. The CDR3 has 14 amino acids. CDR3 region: CASSLAGGNNEQFF. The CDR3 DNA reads TGTGCCAGCAGCCTAGCGGGAGGGAACAATGAGCAGTTCTTC.

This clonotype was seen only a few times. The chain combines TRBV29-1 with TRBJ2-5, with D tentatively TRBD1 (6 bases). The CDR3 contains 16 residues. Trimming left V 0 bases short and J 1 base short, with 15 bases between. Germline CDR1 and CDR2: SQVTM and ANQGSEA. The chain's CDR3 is CSVEEATGSIQETQYF. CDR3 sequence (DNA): TGCAGCGTTGAAGAAGCCACAGGGAGTATCCAAGAGACCCAGTACTTC.

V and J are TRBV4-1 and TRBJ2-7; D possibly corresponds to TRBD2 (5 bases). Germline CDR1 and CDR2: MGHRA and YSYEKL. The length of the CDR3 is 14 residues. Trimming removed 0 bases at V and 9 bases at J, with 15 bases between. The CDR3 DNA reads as TGCGCCAGCAGCCAAGATTTTGGTCTAGAGGGGCAGTACTTC. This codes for CASSQDFGLEGQYF.

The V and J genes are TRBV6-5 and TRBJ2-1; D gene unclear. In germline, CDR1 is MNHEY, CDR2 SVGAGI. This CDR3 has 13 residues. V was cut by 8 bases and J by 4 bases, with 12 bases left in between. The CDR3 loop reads CASSVQSYNEQFF. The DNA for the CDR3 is TGTGCCAGCTCTGTGCAGTCTTACAATGAGCAGTTCTTC.

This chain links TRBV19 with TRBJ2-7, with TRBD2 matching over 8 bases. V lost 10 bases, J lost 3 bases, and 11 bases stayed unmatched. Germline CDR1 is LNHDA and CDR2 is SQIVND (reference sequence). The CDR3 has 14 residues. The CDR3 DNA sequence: TGTGCCACTACAGACAGCGGGGGCCGCTACGAGCAGTACTTC. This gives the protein CATTDSGGRYEQYF.

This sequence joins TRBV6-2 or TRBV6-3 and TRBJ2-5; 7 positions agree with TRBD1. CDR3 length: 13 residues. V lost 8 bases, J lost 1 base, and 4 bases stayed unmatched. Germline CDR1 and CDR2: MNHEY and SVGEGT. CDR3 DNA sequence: TGTGCCAGCGAGGGACAGACCCAAGAGACCCAGTACTTC. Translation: CASEGQTQETQYF.

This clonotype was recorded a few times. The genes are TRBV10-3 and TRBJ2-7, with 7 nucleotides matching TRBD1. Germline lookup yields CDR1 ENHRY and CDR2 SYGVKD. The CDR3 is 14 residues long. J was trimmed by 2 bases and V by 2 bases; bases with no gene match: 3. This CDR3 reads CAISEDRVAYEQYF. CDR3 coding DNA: TGTGCCATCAGTGAGGACAGGGTCGCCTACGAGCAGTACTTC.

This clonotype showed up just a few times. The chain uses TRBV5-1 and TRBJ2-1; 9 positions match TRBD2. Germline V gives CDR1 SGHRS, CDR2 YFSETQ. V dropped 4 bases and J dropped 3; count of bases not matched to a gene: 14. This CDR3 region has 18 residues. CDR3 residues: CASSLRGREGLSYNEQFF. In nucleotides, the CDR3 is TGCGCCAGCAGCCTACGAGGGCGGGAGGGCCTCAGCTACAATGAGCAGTTCTTC.

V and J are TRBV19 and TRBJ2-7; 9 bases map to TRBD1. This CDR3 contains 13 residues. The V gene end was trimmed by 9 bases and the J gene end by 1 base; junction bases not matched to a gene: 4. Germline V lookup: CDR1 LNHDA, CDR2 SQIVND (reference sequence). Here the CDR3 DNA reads TGTGCCAGCGGGGGACAGGGATCCTACGAGCAGTACTTC. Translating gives CASGGQGSYEQYF.

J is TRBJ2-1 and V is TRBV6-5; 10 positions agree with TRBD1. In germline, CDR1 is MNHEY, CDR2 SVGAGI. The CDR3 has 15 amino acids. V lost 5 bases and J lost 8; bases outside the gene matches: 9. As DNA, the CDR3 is TGTGCCAGCAGTCCCGGACAGGGGGAAAACCATGAGCAGTTCTTC. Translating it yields CASSPGQGENHEQFF.

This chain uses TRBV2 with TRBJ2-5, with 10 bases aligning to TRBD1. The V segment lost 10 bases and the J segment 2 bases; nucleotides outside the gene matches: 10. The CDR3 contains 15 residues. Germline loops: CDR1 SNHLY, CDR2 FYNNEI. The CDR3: CATLPKDRGQETQYF. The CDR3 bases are TGTGCCACCCTCCCGAAGGACAGGGGGCAAGAGACCCAGTACTTC.

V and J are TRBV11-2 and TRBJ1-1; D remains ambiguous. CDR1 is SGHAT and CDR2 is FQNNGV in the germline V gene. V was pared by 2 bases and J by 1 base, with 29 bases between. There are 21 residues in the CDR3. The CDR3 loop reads CASSLYRRSGQSTERNTEAFF. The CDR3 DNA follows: TGTGCCAGCAGCTTATACCGAAGAAGTGGCCAATCAACCGAGCGGAACACTGAAGCTTTCTTT.

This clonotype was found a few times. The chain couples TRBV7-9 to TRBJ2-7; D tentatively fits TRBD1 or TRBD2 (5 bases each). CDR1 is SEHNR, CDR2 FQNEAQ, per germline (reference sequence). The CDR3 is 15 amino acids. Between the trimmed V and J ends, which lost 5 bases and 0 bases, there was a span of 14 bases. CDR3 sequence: CASSPEGLSSYEQYF. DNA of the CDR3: TGTGCCAGCAGCCCAGAGGGGCTGAGCTCCTACGAGCAGTACTTC.

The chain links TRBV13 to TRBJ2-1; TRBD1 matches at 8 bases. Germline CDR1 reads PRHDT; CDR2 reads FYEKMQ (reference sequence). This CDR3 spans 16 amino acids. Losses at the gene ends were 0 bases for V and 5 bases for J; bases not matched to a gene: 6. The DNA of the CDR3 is TGTGCCAGCAGCTTAGGCTTTCAGGGGGCGAACAATGAGCAGTTCTTC. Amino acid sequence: CASSLGFQGANNEQFF.

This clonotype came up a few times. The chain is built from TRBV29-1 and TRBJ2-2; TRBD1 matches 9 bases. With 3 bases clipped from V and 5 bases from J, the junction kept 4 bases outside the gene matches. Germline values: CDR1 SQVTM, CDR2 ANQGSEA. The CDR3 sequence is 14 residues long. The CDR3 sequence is CSVDETGGTGELFF. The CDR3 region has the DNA TGCAGCGTTGACGAGACAGGGGGGACCGGGGAGCTGTTTTTT.

CDR3 protein: CASKPRENTGELFF. CDR3 nucleotide sequence: TGTGCCAGCAAACCGCGGGAGAACACCGGGGAGCTGTTTTTT. V and J are TRBV2 and TRBJ2-2, with D possibly TRBD2 on 6 matching bases. The V end was cut by 7 bases, the J end by 1 base, with 10 bases between. In germline, CDR1 is SNHLY, CDR2 FYNNEI. This CDR3 spans 14 amino acids. The full variable domain, rest sourced from reference TRBV2 and TRBJ2-2, is EPEVTQTPSHQVTQMGQEVILRCVPISNHLYFYWYRQILGQKVEFLVSFYNNEISEKSEIFDDQFSVERPDGSNFTLKIRSTKLEDSAMYFCASKPRENTGELFFGEGSRLTVL.

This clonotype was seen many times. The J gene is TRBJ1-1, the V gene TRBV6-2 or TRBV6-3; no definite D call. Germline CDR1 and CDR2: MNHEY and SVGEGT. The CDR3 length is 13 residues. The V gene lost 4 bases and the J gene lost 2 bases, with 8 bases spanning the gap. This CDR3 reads CASSWVENTEAFF. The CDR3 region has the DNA TGTGCCAGCAGTTGGGTCGAAAACACTGAAGCTTTCTTT.

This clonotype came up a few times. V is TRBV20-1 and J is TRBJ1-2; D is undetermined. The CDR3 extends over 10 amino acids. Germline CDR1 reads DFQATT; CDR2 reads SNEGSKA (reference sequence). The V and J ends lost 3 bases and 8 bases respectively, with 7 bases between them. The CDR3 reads CSASDYGYTF. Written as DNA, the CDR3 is TGCAGTGCTAGCGATTACGGCTACACCTTC.

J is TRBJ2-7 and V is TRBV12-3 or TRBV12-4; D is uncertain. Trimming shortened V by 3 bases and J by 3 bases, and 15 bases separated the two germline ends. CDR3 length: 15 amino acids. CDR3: CASSFHPLSNYEQYF. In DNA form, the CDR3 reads TGTGCCAGCAGTTTCCACCCCCTCTCGAACTACGAGCAGTACTTC.

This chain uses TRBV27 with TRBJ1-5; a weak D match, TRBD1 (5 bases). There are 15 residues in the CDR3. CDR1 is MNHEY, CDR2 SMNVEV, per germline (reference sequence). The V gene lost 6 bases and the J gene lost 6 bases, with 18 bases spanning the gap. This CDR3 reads CASRRSGGEGQPQHF. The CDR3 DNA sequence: TGTGCCAGCAGACGTTCAGGAGGGGAAGGTCAGCCCCAGCATTTT.